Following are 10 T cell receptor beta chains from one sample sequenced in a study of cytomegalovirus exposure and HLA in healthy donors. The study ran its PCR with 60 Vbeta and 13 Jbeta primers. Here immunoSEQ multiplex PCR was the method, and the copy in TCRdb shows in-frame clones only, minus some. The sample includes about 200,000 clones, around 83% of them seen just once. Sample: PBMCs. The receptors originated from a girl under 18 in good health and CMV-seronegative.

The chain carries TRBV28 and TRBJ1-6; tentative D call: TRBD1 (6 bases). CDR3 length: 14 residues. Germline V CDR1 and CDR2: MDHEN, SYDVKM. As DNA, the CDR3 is TGTGCAACCCACAGGGAAAACTATAATTCACCCCTCCACTTT. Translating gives CATHRENYNSPLHF.

The CDR3 reads CASSLGLADEQFF. The CDR3 nucleotides read TGTGCCAGCAGCTTAGGGCTAGCCGATGAGCAGTTCTTC. V and J are TRBV7-9 and TRBJ2-1; a possible D gene is TRBD2 (5 bases). The V end was cut by 1 base, the J end by 8 bases, with 9 bases between. CDR1 SEHNR and CDR2 FQNEAQ come from the germline V gene (reference sequence). This CDR3 is built from 13 residues.

CDR3 coding DNA: TGTGCCAGCAGTTTCGACAACTACAATGAGCAGTTCTTC. This codes for CASSFDNYNEQFF. The V and J genes are TRBV9 and TRBJ2-1; D is unclear. The CDR3 has 13 residues. Germline assignment: CDR1 SGDLS and CDR2 YYNGEE. Trimming cost V 5 bases and J 3 bases, with 9 bases left between them.

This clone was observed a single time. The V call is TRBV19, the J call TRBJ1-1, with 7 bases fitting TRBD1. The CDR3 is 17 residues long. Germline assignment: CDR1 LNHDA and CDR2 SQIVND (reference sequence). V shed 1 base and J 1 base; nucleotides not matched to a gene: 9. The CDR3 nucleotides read TGTGCCAGTAGTATAGGCGGACAGGCCGGCAAGAACACTGAAGCTTTCTTT. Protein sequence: CASSIGGQAGKNTEAFF.

CDR3 nucleotides: TGTGCCAGCGGACAGGTGGTCTCCTACGAGCAGTACTTC. Amino acids: CASGQVVSYEQYF. The chain couples TRBV10-3 to TRBJ2-7, with 7 bases fitting TRBD1. Germline V gene data show CDR1 as ENHRY and CDR2 as SYGVKD. Trimming removed 10 bases from V and 0 bases from J; junction bases left unmatched: 6. The CDR3 extends over 13 amino acids.

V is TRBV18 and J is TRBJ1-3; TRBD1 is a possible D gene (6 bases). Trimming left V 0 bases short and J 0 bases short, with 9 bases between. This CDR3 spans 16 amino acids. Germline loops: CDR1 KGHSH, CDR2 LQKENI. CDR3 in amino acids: CASSPPGGGSGNTIYF. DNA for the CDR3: TGTGCCAGCTCACCACCAGGGGGGGGCTCTGGAAACACCATATATTTT.

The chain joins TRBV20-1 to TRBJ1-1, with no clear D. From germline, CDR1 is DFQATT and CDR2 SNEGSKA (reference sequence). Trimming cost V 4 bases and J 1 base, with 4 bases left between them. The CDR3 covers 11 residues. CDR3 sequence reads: CSATGNTEAFF. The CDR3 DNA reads TGCAGTGCTACAGGGAACACTGAAGCTTTCTTT.

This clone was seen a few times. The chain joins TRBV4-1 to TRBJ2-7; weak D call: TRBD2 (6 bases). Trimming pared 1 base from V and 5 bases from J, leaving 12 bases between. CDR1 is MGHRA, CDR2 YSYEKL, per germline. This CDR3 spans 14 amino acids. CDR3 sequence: CASSQGSGGDEQYF. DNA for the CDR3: TGCGCCAGCAGCCAAGGTTCCGGGGGAGACGAGCAGTACTTC.

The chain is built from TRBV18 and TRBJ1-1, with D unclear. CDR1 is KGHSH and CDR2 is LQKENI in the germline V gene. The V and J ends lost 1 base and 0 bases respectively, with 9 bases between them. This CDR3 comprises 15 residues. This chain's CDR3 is CASSPRRVMNTEAFF. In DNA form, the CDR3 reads TGTGCCAGCTCACCACGGAGGGTTATGAACACTGAAGCTTTCTTT.

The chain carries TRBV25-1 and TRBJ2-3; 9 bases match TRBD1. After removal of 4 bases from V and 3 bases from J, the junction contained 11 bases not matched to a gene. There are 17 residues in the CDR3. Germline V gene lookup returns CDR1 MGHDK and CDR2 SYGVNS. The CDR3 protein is CASSGPQQGASTDTQYF. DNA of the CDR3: TGTGCCAGCAGTGGCCCTCAACAGGGGGCATCTACAGATACGCAGTATTTT.